This T cell receptor (beta chain) was captured in a study of molecular identifiers for immune sequencing clone quantification. In the study overall: Replicate RNA from roughly 20,000 or 100,000 naive CD8 T cells formed five aliquots; four were sequenced.

This CDR3 spans 14 amino acids. V lost 6 bases and J 7 bases, leaving 19 bases between the germline ends. The germline V gene has CDR1 SEHNR and CDR2 FQNEAQ (reference sequence). TCRdb reprocessed the PCR reads via MiXCR and lists one record per CDR3 protein. The repertoire includes a few hundred thousand distinct CDR3 sequences, 24% of them detected once, and approximately 0.74% sits in the top ten. Sequencing input: naive CD8+ T cells from blood, with Jurkat cell RNA spiked in. The sample's subset: FACS-sorted CD8+CD4-CCR7+CD45RA+ naive T cells. The sequence was obtained from a human donor in good health. Some libraries in this study had Jurkat cell RNA spiked in. This chain joins TRBV7-9 and TRBJ2-7; TRBD2 is a possible D gene (7 bases). CDR3 region: CASSPPARGGEQYF. The CDR3 nucleotides are TGTGCCAGCAGTCCCCCCGCCAGGGGAGGGGAGCAGTACTTC.